Sequencing of this T cell receptor beta chain was carried out in a study of T-cell reconstitution after alpha-beta-depleted transplantation in children. Overall study results and limits: Diversity and T-cell counts at one year after transplant derived mostly from new T cells. At around two months after transplant, the alpha-beta T cells were reportedly derived from several hundred expanded clones that came from non-depleted graft cells.

V trimming: 4 bases; J trimming: 3 bases; junction bases outside the gene matches: 8. There are 15 residues in the CDR3. Germline-derived CDR1 and CDR2 are DFQATT and SNEGSKA (reference sequence). This clonotype was counted a few times. As yet, its antigen is unknown. Unique molecular identifiers were used to barcode this TCRbeta library. Via MiXCR, TCRdb re-called the PCR reads, giving one row per CDR3 protein. Among approximately 630,000 distinct CDR3 sequences listed, about an eighth were seen once. This sequence was found in a girl between 2 and 10 years old with congenital amegakaryocytic thrombocytopenia, due to receive a stem cell transplant. The sample was PBMCs, taken before TCRalphabeta/CD19-depleted stem cell transplant. The rearrangement joins TRBV20-1 to TRBJ2-2; 7 bases line up with TRBD2. The CDR3 bases are TGCAGTGCTAATGGGTGGGGGGGAGACACCGGGGAGCTGTTTTTT. It specifies CSANGWGGDTGELFF.